A selection of T cell receptor beta chains follows, all from one sample in a study of blood T cell repertoires in COVID-19. Assay: immunoSEQ multiplex PCR; the TCRdb copy retains only in-frame clones and omits some. The data show under 200,000 clones, 65% to 85% seen once. The sequencing input was peripheral blood. All receptors come from an elderly woman with active or convalescent COVID-19. Both conserved end residues are part of each CDR3. The D gene is left open where the match is weak. Clone size, where shown, is once, few, many, or a class for clones that have expanded.

CDR3 DNA	CDR3 protein	clone size	J gene	D gene	V gene
TGTGCCAGCAGCTTGCTAGCGGGGCTTGGCCAAGAGACCCAGTACTTC	CASSLLAGLGQETQYF	.	TRBJ2-5	TRBD2	TRBV5-4
TGTGCCAGCAGCTTAGAGGGCCTGACAGGGGGCAAGGAAGCTTTCTTT	CASSLEGLTGGKEAFF	.	TRBJ1-1	TRBD1	TRBV7-2
TGTGCCAGCAGCCGCCGGGAGGGGGCGCGTGGCTACACCTTC	CASSRREGARGYTF	.	TRBJ1-2	TRBD1	TRBV7-2
TGTGCCAGCAATCGGGTAGGCGTAGGGGGTTCACCCCTCCACTTT	CASNRVGVGGSPLHF	few	TRBJ1-6	.	TRBV27
TGTGCCAGCAGCCAAGGAGGAGGGGTAAATTCACCCCTCCACTTT	CASSQGGGVNSPLHF	.	TRBJ1-6	.	TRBV3-1/TRBV3-2
TGTGCCAGCAGCTTAGGTCAGGGGGGCACAGATACGCAGTATTTT	CASSLGQGGTDTQYF	.	TRBJ2-3	TRBD1	TRBV7-9
TGTGCCTGGAGTGCGCGGGCAGGGGGCTTGAGCCGCTACGAGCAGTACTTC	CAWSARAGGLSRYEQYF	once	TRBJ2-7	TRBD1	TRBV30
TGTGCCAGCAGCTCGGACATCCCATTCGGTGGCTACACCTTC	CASSSDIPFGGYTF	.	TRBJ1-2	.	TRBV5-5
TGTGCCAGCACGGAGGAGTCTACGAAGCAGTACTTC	CASTEESTKQYF	.	TRBJ2-7	.	TRBV28
TGCGCCAGCAGCTTGGACGGACAGGGAACAGAGACCCAGTACTTC	CASSLDGQGTETQYF	few	TRBJ2-5	TRBD1	TRBV5-1
TGTGCCAGCAATAATGGGGACAGGGGGCATGGGGTCACTGAAGCTTTCTTT	CASNNGDRGHGVTEAFF	.	TRBJ1-1	TRBD1	TRBV2
TGTGCCAGCACCTCTGGACAGGGTAATGAGCAGTTCTTC	CASTSGQGNEQFF	.	TRBJ2-1	.	TRBV21-1
TGCGCCAGCAGCCAAGACCTGGGCTCGGGAAACACCATATATTTT	CASSQDLGSGNTIYF	.	TRBJ1-3	.	TRBV4-3
TGTGCCAGCAGCTTTGACAGGCGCGGACAGCCCCAGCATTTT	CASSFDRRGQPQHF	once	TRBJ1-5	.	TRBV7-8
TGTGCCAGCAGTTTATCGTTACTAGCGCCGCAGGAGCAGTTCTTC	CASSLSLLAPQEQFF	.	TRBJ2-1	TRBD2	TRBV6-5
TGTGCCAGCAGCTTAGAACAGGGGGTTAGGTACGAGCAGTACTTC	CASSLEQGVRYEQYF	few	TRBJ2-7	TRBD1	TRBV7-2
TGTGCCAGCAACCCCGCCGGGGGGACGCGCGAGCAGTACTTC	CASNPAGGTREQYF	once	TRBJ2-7	TRBD2	TRBV9
TGTGCCAGCTCACCACAATCTACAGGGAAACGGGCCGGGTATAATTCACCCCTCCACTTT	CASSPQSTGKRAGYNSPLHF	once	TRBJ1-6	.	TRBV18
TGTGCCAGCAGTCCGGTGGATGTTAGCACGAGGGACAATGAGCAGTTCTTC	CASSPVDVSTRDNEQFF	.	TRBJ2-1	.	TRBV6-6
TGCAGCGTTGAGGCTAGGAACAATGAGCAGTTCTTC	CSVEARNNEQFF	.	TRBJ2-1	.	TRBV29-1
TGTGCCAGCAGCCCCCGACAGGGACTCCGAGCGAACACCGGGGAGCTGTTTTTT	CASSPRQGLRANTGELFF	.	TRBJ2-2	.	TRBV3-1/TRBV3-2
TGTGCCAGCAGCCAAAGCGTGCGGGGACCAAACAATGAGCAGTTCTTC	CASSQSVRGPNNEQFF	.	TRBJ2-1	.	TRBV3-1/TRBV3-2
TGTGCCAGCAGCCCAACCGGGACAGGGTTTGAAAAACTGTTTTTT	CASSPTGTGFEKLFF	.	TRBJ1-4	TRBD1	TRBV6-5
TGTGCCAGCAGTGACTCGCCCGGGGGACAGGGTGCAGATACGCAGTATTTT	CASSDSPGGQGADTQYF	.	TRBJ2-3	TRBD1	TRBV6-4
TGTGCCAGCAGTTCCCTGGACAGGATGAGCAATCAGCCCCAGCATTTT	CASSSLDRMSNQPQHF	once	TRBJ1-5	TRBD1	TRBV6-5
TGTGCCAGTAGTCCTGGACAGGGAGGAGCTTTCTTT	CASSPGQGGAFF	.	TRBJ1-1	TRBD1	TRBV19
TGTGCCAGCAGTGACTATGGACAGGCGAAGGGGTATGGCTACACCTTC	CASSDYGQAKGYGYTF	.	TRBJ1-2	TRBD1	TRBV6-4
TGTGCCAGCAGCCCAACCTCTAGACCCTACGAGCAGTACTTC	CASSPTSRPYEQYF	.	TRBJ2-7	.	TRBV7-9
TGTGCCAGCTCACCAAGGCGCGGCAGCGGGACCTCCACTGAAGCTTTCTTT	CASSPRRGSGTSTEAFF	.	TRBJ1-1	.	TRBV18
TGTGCCAGCAGCTTTATGACAGGAGGCTATGGCTACACCTTC	CASSFMTGGYGYTF	.	TRBJ1-2	.	TRBV7-9
TGTGCCAGCAGCACCCGGACTAGCGGGGTTACCTACGAGCAGTACTTC	CASSTRTSGVTYEQYF	.	TRBJ2-7	TRBD2	TRBV4-2
TGCGCCAGTAGTGAAGGGGTTGGTGAAAAACTGTTTTTT	CASSEGVGEKLFF	.	TRBJ1-4	.	TRBV10-2
TGTGCCAGCTCCTCGGGGGGATTTGAAGCTTTCTTT	CASSSGGFEAFF	.	TRBJ1-1	.	TRBV18
TGTGCCAGCAGCGCGACAGGGGACCTGGAGACCCAGTACTTC	CASSATGDLETQYF	.	TRBJ2-5	TRBD1	TRBV9
TGCGCCAGCAGTGGGAGAGGGGGCCCCAATGAGCAGTTCTTC	CASSGRGGPNEQFF	.	TRBJ2-1	TRBD1	TRBV10-1
TGTGCCAGCAGCTTCACAGGGTCGGCTGAAGCTTTCTTT	CASSFTGSAEAFF	.	TRBJ1-1	.	TRBV7-8
TGCGCCAGCAGCTTGGCCGGGGACAGGGCGTCTTTCTTT	CASSLAGDRASFF	.	TRBJ1-1	TRBD1	TRBV5-1
TGTGCCAGCATCATACAGTTGCCCGGGGAGCTGTTTTTT	CASIIQLPGELFF	few	TRBJ2-2	.	TRBV12-3/TRBV12-4
TGCGCCAGCAGCCAAGATCGGGACAGCTCCAATGAGCAGTTCTTC	CASSQDRDSSNEQFF	.	TRBJ2-1	TRBD1	TRBV4-3
TGTGCCAGCAGCTTGCGGGGGGGCCAGTCCGGCACTGAAGCTTTCTTT	CASSLRGGQSGTEAFF	.	TRBJ1-1	.	TRBV5-5
TGTGCCAGCAGTCCCCCGACAGGGCATCAGCCCCAGCATTTT	CASSPPTGHQPQHF	.	TRBJ1-5	TRBD1	TRBV6-2/TRBV6-3
TGTGCCAGTAGTACCCGCAGAAATAGCAATCAGCCCCAGCATTTT	CASSTRRNSNQPQHF	.	TRBJ1-5	.	TRBV19
TGTGCCAGCAGCTTCTCCCTCGGGAACACTGAAGCTTTCTTT	CASSFSLGNTEAFF	.	TRBJ1-1	.	TRBV5-5